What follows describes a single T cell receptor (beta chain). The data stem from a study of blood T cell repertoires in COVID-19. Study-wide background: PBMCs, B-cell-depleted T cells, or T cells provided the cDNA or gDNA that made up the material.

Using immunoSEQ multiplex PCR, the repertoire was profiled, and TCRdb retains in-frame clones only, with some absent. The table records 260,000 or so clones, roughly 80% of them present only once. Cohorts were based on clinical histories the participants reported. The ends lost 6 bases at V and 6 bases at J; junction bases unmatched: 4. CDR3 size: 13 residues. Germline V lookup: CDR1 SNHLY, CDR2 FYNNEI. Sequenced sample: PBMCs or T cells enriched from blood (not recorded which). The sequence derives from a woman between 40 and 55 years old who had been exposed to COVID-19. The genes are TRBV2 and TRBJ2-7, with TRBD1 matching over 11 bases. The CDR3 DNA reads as TGTGCCAGCAGGGGACAGGGGGGCCTCGAGCAGTACTTC. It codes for CASRGQGGLEQYF.